This T cell receptor (beta chain) was observed in a study of tumor-infiltrating lymphocytes in oesophageal squamous cell carcinoma. From the PCR reads, TCRdb called clonotypes with MiXCR, one entry per CDR3 protein. The sample shows fewer than 4,500 distinct CDR3 sequences, 13% to 15% of them seen only once. Relative to its sample, this clonotype is medium-sized. This CDR3 region has 13 residues. Germline CDR1 is MNHEY and CDR2 is SMNVEV (reference sequence). Trimming pared 3 bases from V and 5 bases from J, leaving 10 bases between. V gene TRBV27 combines with J gene TRBJ2-5, with D possibly being TRBD2 (6 bases). This sequence was found in a male donor with esophageal squamous cell carcinoma. Sequenced material: esophageal tumor tissue. The CDR3, as DNA: TGTGCCAGCAGTTTGGCGGGGATGGAGACCCAGTACTTC. Encoded protein: CASSLAGMETQYF.